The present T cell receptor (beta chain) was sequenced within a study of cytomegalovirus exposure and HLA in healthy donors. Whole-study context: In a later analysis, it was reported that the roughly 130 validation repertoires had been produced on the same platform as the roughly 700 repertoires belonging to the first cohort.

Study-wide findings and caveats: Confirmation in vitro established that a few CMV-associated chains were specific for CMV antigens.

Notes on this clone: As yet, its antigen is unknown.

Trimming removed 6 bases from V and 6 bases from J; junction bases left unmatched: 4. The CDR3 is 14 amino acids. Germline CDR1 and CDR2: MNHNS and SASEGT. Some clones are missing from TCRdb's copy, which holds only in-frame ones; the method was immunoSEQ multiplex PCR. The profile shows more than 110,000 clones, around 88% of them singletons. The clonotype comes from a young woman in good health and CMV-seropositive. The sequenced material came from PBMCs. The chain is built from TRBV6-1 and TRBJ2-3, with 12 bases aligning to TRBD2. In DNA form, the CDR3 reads TGTGCCAGCAGCATGACTAGCGGGAGTGATACGCAGTATTTT. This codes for CASSMTSGSDTQYF.